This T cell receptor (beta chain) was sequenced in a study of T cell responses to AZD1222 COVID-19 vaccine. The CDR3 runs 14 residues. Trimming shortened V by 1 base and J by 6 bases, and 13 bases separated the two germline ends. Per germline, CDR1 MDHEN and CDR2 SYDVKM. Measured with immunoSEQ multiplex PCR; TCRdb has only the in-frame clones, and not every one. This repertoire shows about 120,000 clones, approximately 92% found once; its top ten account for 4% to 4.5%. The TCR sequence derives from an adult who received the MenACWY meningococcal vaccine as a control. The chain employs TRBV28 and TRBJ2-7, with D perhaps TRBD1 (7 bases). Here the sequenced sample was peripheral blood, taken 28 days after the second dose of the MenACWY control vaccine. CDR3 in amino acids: CASSLSGQGGEQYF. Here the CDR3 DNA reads TGTGCCAGCAGTTTATCCGGCCAGGGGGGCGAGCAGTACTTC. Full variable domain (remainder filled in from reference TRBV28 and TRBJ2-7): DVKVTQSSRYLVKRTGEKVFLECVQDMDHENMFWYRQDPGLGLRLIYFSYDVKMKEKGDIPEGYSVSREKKERFSLILESASTNQTSMYLCASSLSGQGGEQYFGPGTRLTVT.